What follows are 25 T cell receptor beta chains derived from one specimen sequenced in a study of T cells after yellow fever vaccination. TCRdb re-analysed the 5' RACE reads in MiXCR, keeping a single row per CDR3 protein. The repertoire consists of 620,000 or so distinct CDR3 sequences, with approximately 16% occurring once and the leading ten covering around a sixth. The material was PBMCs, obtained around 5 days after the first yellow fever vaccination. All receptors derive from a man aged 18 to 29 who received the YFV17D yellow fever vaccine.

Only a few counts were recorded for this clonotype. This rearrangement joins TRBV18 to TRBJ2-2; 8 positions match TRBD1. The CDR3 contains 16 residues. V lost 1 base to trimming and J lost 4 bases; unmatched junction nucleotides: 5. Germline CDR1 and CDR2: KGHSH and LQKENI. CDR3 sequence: CASSPLIGQGTGELFF. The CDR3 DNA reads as TGTGCCAGCTCACCACTTATAGGACAGGGCACCGGGGAGCTGTTTTTT.

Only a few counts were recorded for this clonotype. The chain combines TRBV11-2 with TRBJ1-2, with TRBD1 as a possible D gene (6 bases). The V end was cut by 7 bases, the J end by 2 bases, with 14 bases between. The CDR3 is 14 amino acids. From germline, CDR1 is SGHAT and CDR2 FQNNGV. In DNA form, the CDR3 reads TGTGCCAGCACAGCAAGACAGGCAAACTATGGCTACACCTTC. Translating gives CASTARQANYGYTF.

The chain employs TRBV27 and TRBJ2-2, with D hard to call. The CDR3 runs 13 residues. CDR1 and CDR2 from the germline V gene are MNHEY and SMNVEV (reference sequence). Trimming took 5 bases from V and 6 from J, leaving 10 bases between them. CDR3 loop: CASSPLGAGELFF. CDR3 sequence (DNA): TGTGCCAGCAGTCCCCTTGGGGCCGGGGAGCTGTTTTTT.

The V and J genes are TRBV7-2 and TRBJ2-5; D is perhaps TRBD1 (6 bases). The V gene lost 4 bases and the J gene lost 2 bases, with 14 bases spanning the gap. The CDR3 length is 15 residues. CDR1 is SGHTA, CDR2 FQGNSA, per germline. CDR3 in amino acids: CASSSQTGFQETQYF. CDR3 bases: TGTGCCAGCAGCTCACAAACAGGGTTTCAAGAGACCCAGTACTTC. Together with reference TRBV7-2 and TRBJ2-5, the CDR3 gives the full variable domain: GAGVSQSPSNKVTEKGKDVELRCDPISGHTALYWYRQSLGQGLEFLIYFQGNSAPDKSGLPSDRFSAERTGGSVSTLTIQRTQQEDSAVYLCASSSQTGFQETQYFGPGTRLLVL.

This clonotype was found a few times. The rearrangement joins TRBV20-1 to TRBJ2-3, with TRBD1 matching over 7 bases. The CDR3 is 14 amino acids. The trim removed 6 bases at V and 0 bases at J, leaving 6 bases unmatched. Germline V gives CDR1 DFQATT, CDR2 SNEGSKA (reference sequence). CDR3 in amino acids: CSAGGQDSTDTQYF. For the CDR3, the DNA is TGCAGTGCCGGTGGACAGGACAGCACAGATACGCAGTATTTT.

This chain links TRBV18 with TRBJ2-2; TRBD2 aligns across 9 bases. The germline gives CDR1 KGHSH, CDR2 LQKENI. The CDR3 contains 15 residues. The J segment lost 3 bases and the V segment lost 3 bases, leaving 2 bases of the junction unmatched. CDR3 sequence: CASSPRLADTGELFF. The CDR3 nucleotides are TGTGCCAGCTCACCGAGACTAGCGGACACCGGGGAGCTGTTTTTT.

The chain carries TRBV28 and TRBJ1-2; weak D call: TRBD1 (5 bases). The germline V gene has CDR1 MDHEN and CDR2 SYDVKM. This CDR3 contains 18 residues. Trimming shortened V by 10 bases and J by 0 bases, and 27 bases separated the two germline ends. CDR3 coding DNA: TGTGCCATGGGCTCCGGGCTCCGCTGCTGGGACCCTAACTATGGCTACACCTTC. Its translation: CAMGSGLRCWDPNYGYTF.

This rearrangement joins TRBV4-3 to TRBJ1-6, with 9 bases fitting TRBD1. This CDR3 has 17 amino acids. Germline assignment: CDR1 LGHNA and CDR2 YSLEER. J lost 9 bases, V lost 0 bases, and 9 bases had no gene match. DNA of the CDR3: TGCGCCAGCAGCCAAGATCGACCCGGGACAGGGAGTTCACCCCTCCACTTT. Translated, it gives CASSQDRPGTGSSPLHF.

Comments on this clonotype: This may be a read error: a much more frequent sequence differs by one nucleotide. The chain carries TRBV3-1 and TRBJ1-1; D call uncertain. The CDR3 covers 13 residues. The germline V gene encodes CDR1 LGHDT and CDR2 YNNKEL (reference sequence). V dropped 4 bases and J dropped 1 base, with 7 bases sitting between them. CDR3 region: CASSRSRNTEAFF. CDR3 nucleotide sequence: TGTGCCAGCAGCCGTAGCAGGAACACTGAAGCTTTCTTT.

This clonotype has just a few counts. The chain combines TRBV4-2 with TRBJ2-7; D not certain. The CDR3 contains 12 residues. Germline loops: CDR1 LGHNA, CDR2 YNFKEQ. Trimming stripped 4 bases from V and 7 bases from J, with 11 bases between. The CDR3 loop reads CASSRTGQEQYF. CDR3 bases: TGTGCCAGCAGCCGGACCGGCCAGGAGCAGTACTTC.

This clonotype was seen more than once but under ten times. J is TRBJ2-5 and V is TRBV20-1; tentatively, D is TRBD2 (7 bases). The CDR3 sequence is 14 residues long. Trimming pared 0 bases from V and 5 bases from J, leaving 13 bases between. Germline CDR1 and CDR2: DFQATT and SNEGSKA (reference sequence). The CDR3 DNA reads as TGCAGTGCTAGAGATGCGGGGGCGGGGGAGACCCAGTACTTC. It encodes CSARDAGAGETQYF.

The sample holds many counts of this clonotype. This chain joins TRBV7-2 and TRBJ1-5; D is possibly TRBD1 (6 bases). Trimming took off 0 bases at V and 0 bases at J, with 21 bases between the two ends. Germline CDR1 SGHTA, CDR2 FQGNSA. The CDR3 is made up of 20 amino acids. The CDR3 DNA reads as TGTGCCAGCAGCTTAGCATCGGGACACTCCAGACGGGATAGCAATCAGCCCCAGCATTTT. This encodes CASSLASGHSRRDSNQPQHF.

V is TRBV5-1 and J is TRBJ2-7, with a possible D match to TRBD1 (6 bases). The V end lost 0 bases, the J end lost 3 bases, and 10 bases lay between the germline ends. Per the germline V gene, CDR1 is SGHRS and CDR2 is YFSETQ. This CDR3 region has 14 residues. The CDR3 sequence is CASSLAEQGYEQYF. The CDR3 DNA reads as TGCGCCAGCAGCTTGGCGGAACAGGGCTACGAGCAGTACTTC.

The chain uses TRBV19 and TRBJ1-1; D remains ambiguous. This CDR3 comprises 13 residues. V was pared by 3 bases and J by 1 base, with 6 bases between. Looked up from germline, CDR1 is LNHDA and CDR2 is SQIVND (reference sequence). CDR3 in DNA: TGTGCCAGTAGTATGGGCGAGAACACTGAAGCTTTCTTT. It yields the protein CASSMGENTEAFF.

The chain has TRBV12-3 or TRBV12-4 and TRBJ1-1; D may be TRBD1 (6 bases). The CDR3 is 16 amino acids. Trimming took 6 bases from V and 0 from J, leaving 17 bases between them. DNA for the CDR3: TGTGCCAGCAGCCCAAGGTCGGGGGCGATGAACACTGAAGCTTTCTTT. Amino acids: CASSPRSGAMNTEAFF.

CDR3 protein: CASNQGGNTGELFF. DNA for the CDR3: TGTGCCAGCAATCAGGGGGGTAACACCGGGGAGCTGTTTTTT. The V and J genes are TRBV6-2 or TRBV6-3 and TRBJ2-2; D is perhaps TRBD1 (7 bases). V gave up 7 bases and J gave up 2 bases, with 11 bases separating them. CDR3 length: 14 amino acids. Germline V gives CDR1 MNHEY, CDR2 SVGEGT.

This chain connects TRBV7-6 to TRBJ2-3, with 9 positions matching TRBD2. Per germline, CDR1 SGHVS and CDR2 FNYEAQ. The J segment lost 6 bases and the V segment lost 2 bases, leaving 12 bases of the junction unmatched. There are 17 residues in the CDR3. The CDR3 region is CASSLYRSGGSGDTQYF. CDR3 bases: TGTGCCAGCAGCTTATATCGGAGCGGGGGGTCCGGGGATACGCAGTATTTT.

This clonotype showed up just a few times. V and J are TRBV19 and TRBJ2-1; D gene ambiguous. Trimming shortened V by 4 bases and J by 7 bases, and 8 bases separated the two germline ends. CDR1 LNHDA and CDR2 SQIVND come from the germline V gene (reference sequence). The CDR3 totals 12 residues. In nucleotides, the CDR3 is TGTGCCAGTAGTACAAGTTGGAATGAGCAGTTCTTC. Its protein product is CASSTSWNEQFF.

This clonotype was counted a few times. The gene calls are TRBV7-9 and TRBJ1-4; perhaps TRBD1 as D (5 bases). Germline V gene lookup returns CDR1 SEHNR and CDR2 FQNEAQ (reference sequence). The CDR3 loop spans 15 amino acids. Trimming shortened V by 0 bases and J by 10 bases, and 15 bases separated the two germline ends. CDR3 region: CASSLASQGFRKLFF. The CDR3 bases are TGTGCCAGCAGCTTAGCGAGTCAGGGATTTCGAAAACTGTTTTTT.

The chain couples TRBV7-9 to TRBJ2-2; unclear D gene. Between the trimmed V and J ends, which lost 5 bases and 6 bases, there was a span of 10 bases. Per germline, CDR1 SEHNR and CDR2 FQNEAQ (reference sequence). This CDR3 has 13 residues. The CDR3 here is CASSHPSAGELFF. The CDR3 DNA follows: TGTGCCAGCAGCCATCCCTCGGCCGGGGAGCTGTTTTTT.

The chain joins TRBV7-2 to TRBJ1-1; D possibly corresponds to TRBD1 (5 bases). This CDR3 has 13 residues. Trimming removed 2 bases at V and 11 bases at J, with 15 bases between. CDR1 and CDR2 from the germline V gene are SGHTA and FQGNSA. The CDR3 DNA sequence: TGTGCCAGCAGCTTAAATCTAGGGGCAGGCGCTTTCTTT. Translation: CASSLNLGAGAFF. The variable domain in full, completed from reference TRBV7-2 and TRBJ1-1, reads GAGVSQSPSNKVTEKGKDVELRCDPISGHTALYWYRQSLGQGLEFLIYFQGNSAPDKSGLPSDRFSAERTGGSVSTLTIQRTQQEDSAVYLCASSLNLGAGAFFGQGTRLTVV.

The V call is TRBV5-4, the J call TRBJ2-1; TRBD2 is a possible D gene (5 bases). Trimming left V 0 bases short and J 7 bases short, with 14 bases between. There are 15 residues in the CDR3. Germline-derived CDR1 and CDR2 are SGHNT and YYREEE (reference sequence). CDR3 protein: CASSLEEGSYNEQFF. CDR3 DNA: TGTGCCAGCAGCTTGGAAGAGGGCTCGTATAATGAGCAGTTCTTC.

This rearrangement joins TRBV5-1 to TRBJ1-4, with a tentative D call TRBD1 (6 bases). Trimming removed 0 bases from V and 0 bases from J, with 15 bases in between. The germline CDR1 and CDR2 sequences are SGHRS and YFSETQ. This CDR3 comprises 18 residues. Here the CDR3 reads CASSLEGGSGATNEKLFF. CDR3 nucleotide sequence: TGCGCCAGCAGCTTGGAGGGGGGTTCGGGTGCAACTAATGAAAAACTGTTTTTT.

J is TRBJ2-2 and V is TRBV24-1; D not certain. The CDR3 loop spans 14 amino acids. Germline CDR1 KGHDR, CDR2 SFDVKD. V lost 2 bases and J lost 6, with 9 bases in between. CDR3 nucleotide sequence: TGTGCCACCAGTGATTCTCCAGATCCCGGGGAGCTGTTTTTT. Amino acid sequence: CATSDSPDPGELFF.

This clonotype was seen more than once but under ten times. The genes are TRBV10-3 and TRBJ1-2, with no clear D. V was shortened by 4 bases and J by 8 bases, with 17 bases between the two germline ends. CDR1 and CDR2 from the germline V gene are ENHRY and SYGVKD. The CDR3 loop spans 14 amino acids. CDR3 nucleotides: TGTGCCATCAGTGGGGGATTCCGTTCCTTAGGCTACACCTTC. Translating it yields CAISGGFRSLGYTF.